The following is a TCR beta chain sequence with its context. The antigen is not known. The sample belongs to a study of long-term antiretroviral therapy in people with HIV. V lost 7 bases and J lost 0, with 10 bases in between. The CDR3 contains 14 residues. CDR1 MNHEY and CDR2 SMNVEV come from the germline V gene (reference sequence). Researchers ran immunoSEQ v3.0 at survey level. Profiled with immunoSEQ multiplex PCR; TCRdb holds only in-frame clones, not every one. The sample comprises around 38,000 clones, about 94% of which are singletons, and approximately 2% rests with the top ten. General observations from the study: Clones showing expansion before ART dominated the repertoire at all time points.

Source: unsorted PBMCs, taken almost 9.5 years after starting antiretroviral therapy. The chain joins TRBV27 to TRBJ1-3, with D uncertain. The TCR comes from a man aged 25 to 40 with HIV. CDR3 in DNA: TGTGCCAGCACCTGGAGCCTCTCTGGAAACACCATATATTTT. It encodes CASTWSLSGNTIYF.